This T cell receptor (beta chain) was documented in a study of T cells expressing NK-cell markers. Reanalyzing the 5' RACE reads, TCRdb keeps one entry per CDR3 protein, without DNA. The table for this sample gives a few hundred thousand distinct CDR3 sequences. The CDR3 runs 16 residues. Germline V lookup: CDR1 SQVTM, CDR2 ANQGSEA. The receptor was derived from a man aged 18-75 years in good health. The sequenced sample was blood T cells: a sorted CD56 or NKG2C T cell subset, CD4+ or CD8+ T cells, or bulk PBMC T cells (not recorded which). This chain joins TRBV29-1 and TRBJ1-2; TCRdb designates TRBD1, a call that cannot be tested without DNA. The chain's CDR3 is CSVTQGSWNALYGYTF.